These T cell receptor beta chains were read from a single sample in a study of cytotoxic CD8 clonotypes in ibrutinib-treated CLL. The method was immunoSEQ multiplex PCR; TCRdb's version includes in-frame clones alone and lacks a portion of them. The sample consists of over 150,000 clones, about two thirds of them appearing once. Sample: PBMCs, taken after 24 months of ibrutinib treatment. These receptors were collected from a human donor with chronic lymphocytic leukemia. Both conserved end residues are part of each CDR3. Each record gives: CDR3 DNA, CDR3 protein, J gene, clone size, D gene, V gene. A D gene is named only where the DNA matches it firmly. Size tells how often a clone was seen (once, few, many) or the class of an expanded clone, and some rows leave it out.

CDR3 DNA: TGTGCCAGCAGCTTTTTTGACAGCAATCAGCCCCAGCATTTT; CDR3 protein: CASSFFDSNQPQHF; J gene: TRBJ1-5; clone size: few; D gene: -; V gene: TRBV7-9
CDR3 DNA: TGTGCCAGCAGCCAAAGGGGGACTAGCGGGCAAAATGAGCAGTTCTTC; CDR3 protein: CASSQRGTSGQNEQFF; J gene: TRBJ2-1; clone size: -; D gene: TRBD2; V gene: TRBV14
CDR3 DNA: TGTGCCAGCAGCTTGGAAGTAGCGGGAGCTGGAGATACGCAGTATTTT; CDR3 protein: CASSLEVAGAGDTQYF; J gene: TRBJ2-3; clone size: -; D gene: TRBD2; V gene: TRBV5-4
CDR3 DNA: TGTGCCAGCAGTGAAGAGTTCGTATGGACGCCTAACTATGGCTACACCTTC; CDR3 protein: CASSEEFVWTPNYGYTF; J gene: TRBJ1-2; clone size: -; D gene: -; V gene: TRBV2
CDR3 DNA: TGCAGCGTTCCCGGTGAACGGTGGGATACGCAGTATTTT; CDR3 protein: CSVPGERWDTQYF; J gene: TRBJ2-3; clone size: -; D gene: -; V gene: TRBV29-1
CDR3 DNA: TGTGCCAGCAGCCTAGACAGGGGACAGCCCCAGCATTTT; CDR3 protein: CASSLDRGQPQHF; J gene: TRBJ1-5; clone size: few; D gene: TRBD1; V gene: TRBV5-6
CDR3 DNA: TGTGCCAGCAGTTTTTTACGCGGGGGCTCCTACAATGAGCAGTTCTTC; CDR3 protein: CASSFLRGGSYNEQFF; J gene: TRBJ2-1; clone size: few; D gene: TRBD2; V gene: TRBV28
CDR3 DNA: TGCAGCGTTTCAAAGCTCAATGAGCAGTTCTTC; CDR3 protein: CSVSKLNEQFF; J gene: TRBJ2-1; clone size: -; D gene: -; V gene: TRBV29-1
CDR3 DNA: TGCGCCAGCAGCTTGACCGGGACAGGGTTCACTGAAGCTTTCTTT; CDR3 protein: CASSLTGTGFTEAFF; J gene: TRBJ1-1; clone size: -; D gene: TRBD1; V gene: TRBV5-1
CDR3 DNA: TGTGCCAGCAGCGCGGGACCGAACTACAATGAGCAGTTCTTC; CDR3 protein: CASSAGPNYNEQFF; J gene: TRBJ2-1; clone size: -; D gene: -; V gene: TRBV9
CDR3 DNA: TGTGCCAGCAGTTTATCGCCTAGCGGGACCGCCGGGGAGCTGTTTTTT; CDR3 protein: CASSLSPSGTAGELFF; J gene: TRBJ2-2; clone size: -; D gene: TRBD2; V gene: TRBV27
CDR3 DNA: TGTGCCAGCAAAGACAGGTCCTATGGCTACACCTTC; CDR3 protein: CASKDRSYGYTF; J gene: TRBJ1-2; clone size: -; D gene: -; V gene: TRBV2
CDR3 DNA: TGTGCCAGCAGCTTGAGCACCGGGGAGCTGTTTTTT; CDR3 protein: CASSLSTGELFF; J gene: TRBJ2-2; clone size: -; D gene: -; V gene: TRBV11-2
CDR3 DNA: TGTGCCAGCTTAGCGGGAGGTCATCAAGAGACCCAGTACTTC; CDR3 protein: CASLAGGHQETQYF; J gene: TRBJ2-5; clone size: -; D gene: TRBD2; V gene: TRBV25-1
CDR3 DNA: TGCGCCAGCAGCCAAAGGACTAGCGTATACTCCTACAATGAGCAGTTCTTC; CDR3 protein: CASSQRTSVYSYNEQFF; J gene: TRBJ2-1; clone size: -; D gene: TRBD2; V gene: TRBV4-1
CDR3 DNA: TGTGCCAGCAGTTTATTGGGACAGTACAATGAGCAGTTCTTC; CDR3 protein: CASSLLGQYNEQFF; J gene: TRBJ2-1; clone size: -; D gene: TRBD1; V gene: TRBV28
CDR3 DNA: TGCAGCGTCGGGATGGGATTACCCCTCTCCTACAATGAGCAGTTCTTC; CDR3 protein: CSVGMGLPLSYNEQFF; J gene: TRBJ2-1; clone size: -; D gene: -; V gene: TRBV29-1
CDR3 DNA: TGTGCCAGCAGCTTAGTAGGGGGGGCAGCTTTCTTT; CDR3 protein: CASSLVGGAAFF; J gene: TRBJ1-1; clone size: -; D gene: -; V gene: TRBV7-9
CDR3 DNA: TGTGCCAGCAGGAAGGGACAGGGTTTTACTGAAGCTTTCTTT; CDR3 protein: CASRKGQGFTEAFF; J gene: TRBJ1-1; clone size: -; D gene: TRBD1; V gene: TRBV27
CDR3 DNA: TGCGCCAGCAGCGTCGCATCACTAACCGAGCAGTACTTC; CDR3 protein: CASSVASLTEQYF; J gene: TRBJ2-7; clone size: few; D gene: -; V gene: TRBV5-1
CDR3 DNA: TGTGCCAGCAGCGCCAGGTTTACTAGCACAGATACGCAGTATTTT; CDR3 protein: CASSARFTSTDTQYF; J gene: TRBJ2-3; clone size: few; D gene: -; V gene: TRBV25-1
CDR3 DNA: TGTGCCAGCTCACCACGCAGAGTTGGTGGGCTAGCGGGAGACCCGCTTAACTACGAGCAGTACTTC; CDR3 protein: CASSPRRVGGLAGDPLNYEQYF; J gene: TRBJ2-7; clone size: -; D gene: TRBD2; V gene: TRBV18
CDR3 DNA: TGTGCCAGCAGCGTAGGGACTAGTAGTGAGACCCAGTACTTC; CDR3 protein: CASSVGTSSETQYF; J gene: TRBJ2-5; clone size: few; D gene: TRBD2; V gene: TRBV9
CDR3 DNA: TGTGCCAGCAGTGCTTGGGACACCAACACTGAAGCTTTCTTT; CDR3 protein: CASSAWDTNTEAFF; J gene: TRBJ1-1; clone size: -; D gene: -; V gene: TRBV6-5
CDR3 DNA: TGTGCCAGCAGCTCGATGTATAATTCACCCCTCCACTTT; CDR3 protein: CASSSMYNSPLHF; J gene: TRBJ1-6; clone size: -; D gene: -; V gene: TRBV7-3
CDR3 DNA: TGCGCCAGCAGCCAAGATAGCGAGTCGGGGGTCGCTGGAGAGACCCAGTACTTC; CDR3 protein: CASSQDSESGVAGETQYF; J gene: TRBJ2-5; clone size: -; D gene: -; V gene: TRBV4-3
CDR3 DNA: TGTGCCAGCTCACCTTTCACCGGGGACCAGAACACTGAAGCTTTCTTT; CDR3 protein: CASSPFTGDQNTEAFF; J gene: TRBJ1-1; clone size: -; D gene: -; V gene: TRBV18
CDR3 DNA: TGTGCCACCAGCAGAGAGCCGACAGGGGGCTTGGAGCAGTTCTTC; CDR3 protein: CATSREPTGGLEQFF; J gene: TRBJ2-1; clone size: -; D gene: TRBD1; V gene: TRBV15
CDR3 DNA: TGTGCCAGTAGTATAGGGGAGGCAGATACGCAGTATTTT; CDR3 protein: CASSIGEADTQYF; J gene: TRBJ2-3; clone size: -; D gene: -; V gene: TRBV19
CDR3 DNA: TGTGCCAGCAGTTTTCCGGGACAGGGTAGAGGTGAGCAGTACTTC; CDR3 protein: CASSFPGQGRGEQYF; J gene: TRBJ2-7; clone size: few; D gene: TRBD1; V gene: TRBV7-9
CDR3 DNA: TGTGCCAGCAGTGAAGGGACTAGCGGGACAACGCAGTATTTT; CDR3 protein: CASSEGTSGTTQYF; J gene: TRBJ2-3; clone size: -; D gene: TRBD2; V gene: TRBV2
CDR3 DNA: TGTGCCAGCAGTTACGCCCAATACGAGCAGTACTTC; CDR3 protein: CASSYAQYEQYF; J gene: TRBJ2-7; clone size: -; D gene: -; V gene: TRBV6-6
CDR3 DNA: TGTGCCAGCAGCTTAACCCCCGACAGGAACTATGGCTACACCTTC; CDR3 protein: CASSLTPDRNYGYTF; J gene: TRBJ1-2; clone size: few; D gene: -; V gene: TRBV11-2
CDR3 DNA: TGTGCCAGCACCTCGGGAAACCCGCCCTACGAGCAGTACTTC; CDR3 protein: CASTSGNPPYEQYF; J gene: TRBJ2-7; clone size: -; D gene: -; V gene: TRBV7-9
CDR3 DNA: TGTGCCAGCAGCCAAGATGGTAACAGGGCCTCGTTC; CDR3 protein: CASSQDGNRASF; J gene: TRBJ2-7; clone size: -; D gene: -; V gene: TRBV4-2
CDR3 DNA: TGTGCCAGTAGTATTCTCGTCTCTGGGGCCAACGTCCTGACTTTC; CDR3 protein: CASSILVSGANVLTF; J gene: TRBJ2-6; clone size: -; D gene: -; V gene: TRBV19
CDR3 DNA: TGTGCCAGCAGTCGTGGGACTAGCGGTTACAATGAGCAGTTCTTC; CDR3 protein: CASSRGTSGYNEQFF; J gene: TRBJ2-1; clone size: -; D gene: TRBD2; V gene: TRBV28
CDR3 DNA: TGCGCCAGCAGCCCAGGGAGGGGACAATCCTCCTACGAGCAGTACTTC; CDR3 protein: CASSPGRGQSSYEQYF; J gene: TRBJ2-7; clone size: -; D gene: -; V gene: TRBV4-1
CDR3 DNA: TGTGCCAGCAGCTCCCGGGACAGGGACGCCTACAATGAGCAGTTCTTC; CDR3 protein: CASSSRDRDAYNEQFF; J gene: TRBJ2-1; clone size: -; D gene: TRBD1; V gene: TRBV11-2